What follows is one T cell receptor (beta chain) and its context. Its antigen is not identified. These data are taken from a study of early T cells in non-severe SARS-CoV-2 infection. The overall study: With bulk RNA from unsorted whole blood as input, sequencing yielded unpaired chains. Study findings and constraints: Private and CD4 specificities were missed by VDJdb matching, which favored anti-spike CD8 responses.

The germline V gene has CDR1 ENHRY and CDR2 SYGVKD. The CDR3 is 14 amino acids. Trimming pared 3 bases from V and 4 bases from J, leaving 13 bases between. TCRdb itself ran the 5' RACE reads through MiXCR, one entry per CDR3 protein. The sample contains tens of thousands of distinct CDR3 sequences, around 12% of which appear only once. The clonotype originates from an adult who was a healthcare worker with PCR-confirmed SARS-CoV-2 infection or an uninfected control (not recorded which). Specimen: whole blood, collected at baseline. The chain uses TRBV10-3 and TRBJ2-7; D is unresolved. The CDR3: CAISEVAGYYEQYF. Written as DNA, the CDR3 is TGTGCCATCAGTGAAGTCGCCGGATATTACGAGCAGTACTTC.